The present T cell receptor (beta chain) was sequenced within a study of neurological immune-mediated disorders. Time point given: longitudinal time-point 2. This clonotype has ten or more counts. The antigen is undetermined. TCRdb redid the calling of the 5' RACE reads with MiXCR, one entry per CDR3 protein. The sample holds under 40,000 distinct CDR3 sequences, more than 10% seen once. Study-level findings and limits: HTLV-1-associated myelopathy had the most TCR clonal expansion, while multiple sclerosis had the least, a level that fell below healthy controls.

The CDR3 runs to 18 residues. V trimming: 4 bases; J trimming: 6 bases; junction bases outside the gene matches: 19. CDR1 and CDR2 (germline): SGHKS, YYEKEE (reference sequence). The chain joins TRBV5-5 to TRBJ2-3, with TRBD2 matching 8 bases. The specimen sequenced was PBMCs. This TCR derives from a middle-aged woman in good health. Here the CDR3 DNA reads TGTGCCAGCAGCCCATCCCGTGGTAGCGGGGCAGTCGTCGATACGCAGTATTTT. Its translation: CASSPSRGSGAVVDTQYF.